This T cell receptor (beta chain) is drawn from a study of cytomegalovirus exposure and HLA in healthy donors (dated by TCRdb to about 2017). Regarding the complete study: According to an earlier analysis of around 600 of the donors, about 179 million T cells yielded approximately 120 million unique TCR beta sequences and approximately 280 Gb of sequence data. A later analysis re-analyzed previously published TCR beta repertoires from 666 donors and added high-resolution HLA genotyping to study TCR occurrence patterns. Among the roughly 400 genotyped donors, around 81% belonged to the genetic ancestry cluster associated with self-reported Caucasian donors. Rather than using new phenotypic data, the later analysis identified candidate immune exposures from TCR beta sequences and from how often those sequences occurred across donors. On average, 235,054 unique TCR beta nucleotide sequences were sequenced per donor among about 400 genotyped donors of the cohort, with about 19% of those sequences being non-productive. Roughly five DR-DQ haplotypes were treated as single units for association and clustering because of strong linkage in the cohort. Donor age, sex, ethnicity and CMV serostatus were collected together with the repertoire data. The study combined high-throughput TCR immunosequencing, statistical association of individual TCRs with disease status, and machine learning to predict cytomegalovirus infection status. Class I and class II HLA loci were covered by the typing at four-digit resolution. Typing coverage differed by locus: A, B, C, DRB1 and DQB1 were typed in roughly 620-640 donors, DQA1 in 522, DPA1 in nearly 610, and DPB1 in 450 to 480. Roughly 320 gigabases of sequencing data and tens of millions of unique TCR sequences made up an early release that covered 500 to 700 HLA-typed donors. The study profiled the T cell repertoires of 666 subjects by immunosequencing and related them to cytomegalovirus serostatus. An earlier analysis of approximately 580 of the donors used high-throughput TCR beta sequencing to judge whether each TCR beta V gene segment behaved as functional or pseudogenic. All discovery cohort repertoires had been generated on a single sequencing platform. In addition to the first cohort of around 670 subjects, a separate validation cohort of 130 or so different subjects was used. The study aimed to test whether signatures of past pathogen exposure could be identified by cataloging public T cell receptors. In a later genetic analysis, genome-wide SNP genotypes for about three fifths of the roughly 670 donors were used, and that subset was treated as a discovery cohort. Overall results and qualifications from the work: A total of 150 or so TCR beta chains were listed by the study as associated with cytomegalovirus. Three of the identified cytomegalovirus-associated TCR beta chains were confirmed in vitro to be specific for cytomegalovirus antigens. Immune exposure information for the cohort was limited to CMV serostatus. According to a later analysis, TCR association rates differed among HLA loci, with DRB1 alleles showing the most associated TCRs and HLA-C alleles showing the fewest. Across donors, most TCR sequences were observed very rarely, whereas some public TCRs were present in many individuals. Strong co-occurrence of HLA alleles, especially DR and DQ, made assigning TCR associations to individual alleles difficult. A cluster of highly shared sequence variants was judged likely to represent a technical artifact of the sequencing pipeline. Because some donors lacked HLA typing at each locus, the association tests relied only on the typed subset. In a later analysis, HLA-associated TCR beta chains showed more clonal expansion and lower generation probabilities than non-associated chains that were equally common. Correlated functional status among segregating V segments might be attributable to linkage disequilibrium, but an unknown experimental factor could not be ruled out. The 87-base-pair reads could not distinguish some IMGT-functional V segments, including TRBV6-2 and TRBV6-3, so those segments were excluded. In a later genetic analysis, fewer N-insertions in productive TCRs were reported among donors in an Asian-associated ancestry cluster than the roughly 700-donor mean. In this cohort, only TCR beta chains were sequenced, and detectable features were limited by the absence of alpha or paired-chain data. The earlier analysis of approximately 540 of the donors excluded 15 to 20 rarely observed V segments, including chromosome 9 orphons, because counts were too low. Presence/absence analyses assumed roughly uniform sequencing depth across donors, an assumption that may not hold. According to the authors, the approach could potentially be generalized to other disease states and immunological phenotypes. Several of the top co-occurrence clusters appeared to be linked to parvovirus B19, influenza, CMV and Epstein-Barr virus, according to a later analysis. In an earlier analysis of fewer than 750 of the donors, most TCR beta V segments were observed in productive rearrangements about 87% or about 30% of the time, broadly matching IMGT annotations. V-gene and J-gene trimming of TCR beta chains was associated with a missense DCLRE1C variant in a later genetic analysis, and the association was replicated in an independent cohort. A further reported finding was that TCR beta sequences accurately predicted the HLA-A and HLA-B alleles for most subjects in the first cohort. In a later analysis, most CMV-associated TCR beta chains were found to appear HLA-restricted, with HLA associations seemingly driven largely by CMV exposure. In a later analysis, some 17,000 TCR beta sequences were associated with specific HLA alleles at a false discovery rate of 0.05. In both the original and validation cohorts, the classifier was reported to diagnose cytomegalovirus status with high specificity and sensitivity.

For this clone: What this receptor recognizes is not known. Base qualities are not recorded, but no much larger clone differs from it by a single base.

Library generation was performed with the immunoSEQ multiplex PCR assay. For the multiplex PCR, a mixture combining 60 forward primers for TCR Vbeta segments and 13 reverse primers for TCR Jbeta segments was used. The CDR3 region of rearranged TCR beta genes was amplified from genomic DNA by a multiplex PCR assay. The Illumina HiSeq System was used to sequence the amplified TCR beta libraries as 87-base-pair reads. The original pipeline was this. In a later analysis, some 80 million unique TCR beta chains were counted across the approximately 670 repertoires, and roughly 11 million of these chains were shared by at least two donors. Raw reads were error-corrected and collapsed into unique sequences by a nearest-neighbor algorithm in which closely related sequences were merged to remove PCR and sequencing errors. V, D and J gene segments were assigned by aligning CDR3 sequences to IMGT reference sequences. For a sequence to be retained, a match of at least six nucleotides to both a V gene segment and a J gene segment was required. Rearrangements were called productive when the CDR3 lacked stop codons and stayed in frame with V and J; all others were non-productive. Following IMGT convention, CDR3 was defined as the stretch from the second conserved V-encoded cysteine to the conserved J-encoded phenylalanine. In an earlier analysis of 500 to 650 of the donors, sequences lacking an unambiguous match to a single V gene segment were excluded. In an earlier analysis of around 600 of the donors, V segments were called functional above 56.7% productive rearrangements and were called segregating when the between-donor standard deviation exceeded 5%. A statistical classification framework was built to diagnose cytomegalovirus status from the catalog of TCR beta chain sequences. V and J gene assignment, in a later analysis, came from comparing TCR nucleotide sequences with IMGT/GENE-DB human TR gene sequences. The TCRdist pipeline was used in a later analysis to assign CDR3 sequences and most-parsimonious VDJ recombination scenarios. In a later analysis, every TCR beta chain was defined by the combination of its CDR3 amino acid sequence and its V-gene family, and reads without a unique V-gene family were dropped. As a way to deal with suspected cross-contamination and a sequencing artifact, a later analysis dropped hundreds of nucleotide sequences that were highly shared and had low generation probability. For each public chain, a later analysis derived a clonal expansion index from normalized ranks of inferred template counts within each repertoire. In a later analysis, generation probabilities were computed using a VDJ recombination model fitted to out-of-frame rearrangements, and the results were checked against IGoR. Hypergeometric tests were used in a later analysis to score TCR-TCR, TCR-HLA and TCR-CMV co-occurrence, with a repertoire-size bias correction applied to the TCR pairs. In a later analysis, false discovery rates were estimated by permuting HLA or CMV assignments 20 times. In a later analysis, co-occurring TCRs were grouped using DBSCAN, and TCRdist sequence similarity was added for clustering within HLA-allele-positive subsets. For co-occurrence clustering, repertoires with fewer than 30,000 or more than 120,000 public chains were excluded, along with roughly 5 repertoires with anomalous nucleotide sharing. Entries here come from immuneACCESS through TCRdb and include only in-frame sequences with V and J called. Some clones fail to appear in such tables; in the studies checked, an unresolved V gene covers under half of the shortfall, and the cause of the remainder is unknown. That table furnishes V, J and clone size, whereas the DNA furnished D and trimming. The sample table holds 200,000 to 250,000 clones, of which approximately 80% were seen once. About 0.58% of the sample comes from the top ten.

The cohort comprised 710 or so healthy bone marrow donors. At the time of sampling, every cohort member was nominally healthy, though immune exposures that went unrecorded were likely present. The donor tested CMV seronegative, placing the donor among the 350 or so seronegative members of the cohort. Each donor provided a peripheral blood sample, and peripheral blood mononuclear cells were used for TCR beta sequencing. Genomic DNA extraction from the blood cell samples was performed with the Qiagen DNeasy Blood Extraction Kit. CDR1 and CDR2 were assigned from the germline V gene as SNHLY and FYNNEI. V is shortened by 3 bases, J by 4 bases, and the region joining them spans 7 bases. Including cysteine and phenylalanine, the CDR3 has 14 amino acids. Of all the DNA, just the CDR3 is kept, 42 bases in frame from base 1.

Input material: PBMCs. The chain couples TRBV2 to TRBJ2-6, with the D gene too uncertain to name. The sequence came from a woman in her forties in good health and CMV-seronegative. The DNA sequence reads TGTGCCAGCAGTGATTCTGTGGGGGCCAACGTCCTGACTTTC. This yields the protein CASSDSVGANVLTF.